The present TCR beta chain was sequenced within a study of blood T cell repertoires in COVID-19. The wider study: Samples of COVID-19 (acute and convalescent) were obtained from the United States, Italy and Spain. PBMCs, B-cell-depleted T cells, or T cells provided the cDNA or gDNA that made up the material.

Methods used by the authors: Scientists estimated how many nucleated cells there were by amplifying reference gene primers. Profiling relied on immunoSEQ multiplex PCR, and the TCRdb table lists in-frame clones only, not all of them. That table gives V, J and clone size, and the DNA gave D and trimming. The sample has 250,000 to 350,000 clones; roughly 83% are singletons. CDR1 and CDR2 from the germline V gene are MNHEY and SVGAGI. V lost 5 bases and J lost 4; bases outside the gene matches: 6. The CDR3 sequence is 15 residues long. The sequencing sample was made of peripheral blood. The TCR comes from a woman in her forties or fifties with acute or convalescent COVID-19. The rearrangement joins TRBV6-5 to TRBJ1-4, with 8 bases identical to TRBD1. CDR3 loop: CASSTRQGINEKLFF. CDR3 nucleotide sequence: TGTGCCAGCAGTACCCGACAGGGGATTAATGAAAAACTGTTTTTT.